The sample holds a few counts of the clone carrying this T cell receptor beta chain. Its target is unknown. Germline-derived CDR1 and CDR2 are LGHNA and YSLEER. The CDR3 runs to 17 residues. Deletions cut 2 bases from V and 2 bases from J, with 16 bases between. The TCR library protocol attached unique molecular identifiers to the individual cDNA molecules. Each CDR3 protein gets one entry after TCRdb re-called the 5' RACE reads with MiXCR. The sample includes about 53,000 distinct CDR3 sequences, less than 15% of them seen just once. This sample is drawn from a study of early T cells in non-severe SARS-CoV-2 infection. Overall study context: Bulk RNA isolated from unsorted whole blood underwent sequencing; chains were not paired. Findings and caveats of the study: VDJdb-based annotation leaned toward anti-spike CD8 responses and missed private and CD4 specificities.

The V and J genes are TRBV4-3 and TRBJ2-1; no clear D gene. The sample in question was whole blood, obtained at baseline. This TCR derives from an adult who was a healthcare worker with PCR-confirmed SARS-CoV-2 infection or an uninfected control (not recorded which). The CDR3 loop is CASSQRLVSVTYNEQFF. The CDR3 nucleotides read TGCGCCAGCAGCCAAAGGCTAGTCTCAGTCACCTACAATGAGCAGTTCTTC.